These T cell receptor beta chains were read from a single sample in a study of post-analysis software for immune sequencing data. TCRdb ran MiXCR on the PCR reads and lists one entry per CDR3 protein. The table lists around 700,000 distinct CDR3 sequences, approximately 60% of them singletons. Sequences were obtained from blood. Every receptor here comes from a girl aged 2 to 9 with multiple sclerosis. Both conserved end residues are part of each CDR3. The D gene is left open where the match is weak. Only some rows state a clone size, as once, few, many or a class for expanded clones.

V	length	D	J	size	DNA	CDR3
TRBV5-1	17	.	TRBJ2-6	.	TGCGCCAACAGCTTGGCAGGGAGGTTTGCTGGGGCCAACGTCCTGACTTTC	CANSLAGRFAGANVLTF
TRBV29-1	15	.	TRBJ2-5	.	TGCAGCGTTGAAATTCCGGGGGCCTGGGAAGAGACCCAGTACTTC	CSVEIPGAWEETQYF
TRBV15	17	.	TRBJ1-3	.	TGTGCCACCAGCAGAGATGGGGGATTGAGCTCTGGAAACACCATATATTTT	CATSRDGGLSSGNTIYF
TRBV5-1	14	TRBD2	TRBJ2-7	many	TGCGCCAGCAGCTTGCAGCGGGAGGGACGGGAGCAGTACTTC	CASSLQREGREQYF
TRBV7-6	14	.	TRBJ1-2	.	TGTGCCAGCAGCGCGGGACAAGCTAACTATGGCTACACCTTC	CASSAGQANYGYTF
TRBV5-1	18	TRBD1	TRBJ2-6	.	TGCGCCAGCAGCGTCCGGGACAGGGTGGTCCACGGGGCCAACGTCCTGACTTTC	CASSVRDRVVHGANVLTF
TRBV29-1	14	.	TRBJ2-5	.	TGCAGCGTTGGGACACCGAGCGCCGAAGAGACCCAGTACTTC	CSVGTPSAEETQYF
TRBV25-1	12	.	TRBJ2-7	.	TGTGCCAGCGGGCAGGCCTACTACGAGCAGTACTTC	CASGQAYYEQYF
TRBV6-6	15	.	TRBJ1-2	.	TGTGCCAGCAGTTACCCGATGAGGGCTAACTATGGCTACACCTTC	CASSYPMRANYGYTF
TRBV6-5	17	.	TRBJ1-2	few	TGTGCCAGCAGTTACGGGATCGACAAGGCCGGTAACTATGGCTACACCTTC	CASSYGIDKAGNYGYTF
TRBV9	13	.	TRBJ2-7	.	TGTGCCAGCAGCGTAGGCGTACCCTACGAGCAGTACTTC	CASSVGVPYEQYF
TRBV3-1	14	.	TRBJ2-3	.	TGTGCCAGCAGCCAAGTAGCTAGCACAGATACGCAGTATTTT	CASSQVASTDTQYF
TRBV5-6	12	.	TRBJ2-5	few	TGTGCCAGCAGCTTGGCGTCGTCCACCCAGTACTTC	CASSLASSTQYF
TRBV11-2	15	TRBD1	TRBJ2-1	.	TGTGCCAGCAGCTTAGGCGACAGGGTAGTAGGTGAGCAGTTCTTC	CASSLGDRVVGEQFF
TRBV30	17	TRBD1	TRBJ1-5	once	TGTGCCTGGAGCGTTGAGAAAATAGGGACAGGGATTCAGCCCCAGCATTTT	CAWSVEKIGTGIQPQHF
TRBV6-2/TRBV6-3	11	.	TRBJ2-1	.	TGTGCCACCGGGACGGCCGGGGAGCAGTTCTTC	CATGTAGEQFF
TRBV4-1	15	.	TRBJ1-5	.	TGCGCCAGCAGCCAGGGTGGAGGGAGCAATCAGCCCCAGCATTTT	CASSQGGGSNQPQHF
TRBV27	14	.	TRBJ2-3	few	TGTGCCAGCAGCCAGGGGTGGGGCACAGATACGCAGTATTTT	CASSQGWGTDTQYF
TRBV28	15	.	TRBJ2-7	.	TGTGCCAGCAGTCCGCAGGGGTCCCCCTCCTACGGGCAGTACTTC	CASSPQGSPSYGQYF
TRBV29-1	12	.	TRBJ1-2	.	TGCAGCGCATTCGGGGGGATCTATGGCTACACCTTC	CSAFGGIYGYTF
TRBV20-1	13	.	TRBJ2-1	few	TGCAGTGCTAGAAGGCAGTTAAGGGATGAGCAGTTCTTC	CSARRQLRDEQFF
TRBV27	12	.	TRBJ2-1	.	TGTGCCAGCAGTTGGGGGTACAATGAGCAGTTCTTC	CASSWGYNEQFF
TRBV7-2	14	TRBD2	TRBJ2-3	.	TGTGCCAGCAGCCTGCAGTCTAGCGGTGAAACGCAGTATTTT	CASSLQSSGETQYF
TRBV5-1	16	TRBD2	TRBJ2-3	.	TGCGCCAGCAGCTCCTCGACTAGCGGGGGAACAGATACGCAGTATTTT	CASSSSTSGGTDTQYF
TRBV7-9	14	TRBD1	TRBJ2-7	few	TGTGCCAGCATGGGAGGACAGGGATTCTACGAGCAGTACTTC	CASMGGQGFYEQYF
TRBV6-5	13	.	TRBJ1-6	.	TGTGCCAGCAGTTCCGGGGGCAGGGCACCCCTCCACTTT	CASSSGGRAPLHF
TRBV6-5	17	.	TRBJ2-6	few	TGTGCCAGCAGTTACTCAAGGGGCTCGTTTGGGGCCAACGTCCTGACTTTC	CASSYSRGSFGANVLTF
TRBV19	15	TRBD2	TRBJ2-1	once	TGTGCCAGTAGTACGTTAGCGGGCAACCCTGGGGAGCAGTTCTTC	CASSTLAGNPGEQFF
TRBV29-1	14	.	TRBJ2-5	few	TGCAGCGTTGAAATCCACCGGGGGCCCGAGCCCCAGTACTTC	CSVEIHRGPEPQYF
TRBV5-1	16	TRBD1	TRBJ2-1	.	TGCGCCAGCAGCTTGGACGGACAGGCAGGGATTTATGAGCAGTTCTTC	CASSLDGQAGIYEQFF
TRBV10-3	15	.	TRBJ2-1	.	TGTGCCATCAGAAGGGTTCCCGACACCTACAATGAGCAGTTCTTC	CAIRRVPDTYNEQFF
TRBV5-1	13	TRBD1	TRBJ2-7	.	TGCGCCAGCAGCACACAGGGGGACGGGGAGCAGTACTTC	CASSTQGDGEQYF
TRBV30	14	.	TRBJ2-1	.	TGTGCCTGGGGCCGACAGGAACCCCACAATGAGCAGTTCTTC	CAWGRQEPHNEQFF
TRBV20-1	14	TRBD1	TRBJ1-2	.	TGCAGTGCTCCAAAAGGACAGGGGAACTATGGCTACACCTTC	CSAPKGQGNYGYTF
TRBV20-1	13	.	TRBJ1-2	once	TGCAGAGAACAGGGAAAGGCGGTTGATGGCTACACCTTC	CREQGKAVDGYTF
TRBV9	13	.	TRBJ1-3	.	TGTGCCAGCAGCGTACGGGCTGGAAACACCATATATTTT	CASSVRAGNTIYF
TRBV5-1	16	.	TRBJ2-5	.	TGCGCCAGCAGCTTGGCGGGGGCTATCCACACAGAGACCCAGTACTTC	CASSLAGAIHTETQYF
TRBV5-6	17	TRBD2	TRBJ2-1	.	TGTGCCAGCAGCTTGCTCCTACTAGCGACCTCCTACAATGAGCAGTTCTTC	CASSLLLLATSYNEQFF
TRBV4-1	15	TRBD2	TRBJ2-7	.	TGCGCCAGCAGCCAAGCTGACCCTAGCGGGTACGAGCAGTACTTC	CASSQADPSGYEQYF
TRBV7-2	12	.	TRBJ2-1	.	TGTGCCAGCGATCTAACCGGGAATGAGCAGTTCTTC	CASDLTGNEQFF
TRBV5-1	16	.	TRBJ2-3	.	TGCGCCAGCAGCTTGGCCGGAGATCAGGGTCAAGATACGCAGTATTTT	CASSLAGDQGQDTQYF
TRBV11-2	17	TRBD2	TRBJ2-1	.	TGTGCCAGCAGCCTCCGACTAGCGGGAGGCTTGGGTAATGAGCAGTTCTTC	CASSLRLAGGLGNEQFF
TRBV3-1	15	.	TRBJ2-1	.	TGTGCCAGCAGCCAAGAATTGCGGGGCCACAATGAGCAGTTCTTC	CASSQELRGHNEQFF
TRBV9	13	.	TRBJ2-5	few	TGTGCCAGCAGCGTGGGACAAGGGGAAACCCAGTACTTC	CASSVGQGETQYF
TRBV7-2	14	.	TRBJ2-1	.	TGTGCCAGCAGCTTAGCGGACCTCCACAATGAGCAGTTCTTC	CASSLADLHNEQFF
TRBV12-3/TRBV12-4	15	.	TRBJ1-5	.	TGTGCCAGCAGTTTATCGGGGACTAGCAATCAGCCCCAGCATTTT	CASSLSGTSNQPQHF
TRBV28	15	TRBD1	TRBJ2-3	.	TGTGCCAGCACCGACAGGGGGCTGACCACAGATACGCAGTATTTT	CASTDRGLTTDTQYF
TRBV25-1	15	.	TRBJ1-2	.	TGTGCCAGCAGTGAACAGGCGGGGGCCACTTATGGCTACACCTTC	CASSEQAGATYGYTF
TRBV7-2	14	.	TRBJ1-2	few	TGTGCCAGCAGCTCAGGGGTTAGAACCTATGGCTACACCTTC	CASSSGVRTYGYTF
TRBV5-1	15	.	TRBJ2-1	.	TGCGCCAGCAGGGGGGGGACAGGTTATAGCAATGAGCAGTTCTTC	CASRGGTGYSNEQFF
TRBV29-1	17	.	TRBJ2-7	.	TGCAGCGTTGAGGGGCCCGAGGGCCTGGGTTCTTTGCACGAGCAGTACTTC	CSVEGPEGLGSLHEQYF
TRBV29-1	12	.	TRBJ1-1	.	TGCAGCGTTGTTCAGGGGAACACTGAAGCTTTCTTT	CSVVQGNTEAFF
TRBV7-8	15	TRBD2	TRBJ2-1	.	TGTGCCAGCAGCTTAGATAGCGGGGGGGACAATGAGCAGTTCTTC	CASSLDSGGDNEQFF